The 22 T cell receptor beta chains given below trace back to one sample, sequenced in a study of cytomegalovirus exposure and HLA in healthy donors. Primers included in the PCR were 60 Vbeta and 13 Jbeta primers. The method was immunoSEQ multiplex PCR; TCRdb's version includes in-frame clones alone and lacks a portion of them. Its clone listing holds about 160,000 clones. Source material: PBMCs. Receptors were obtained from a woman aged 55-75 years in good health and CMV-seronegative.

V gene TRBV27 combines with J gene TRBJ1-1; 7 bases line up with TRBD1. The J segment lost 5 bases and the V segment lost 5 bases, leaving 2 bases of the junction unmatched. The CDR3 has 12 residues. Germline V gene lookup returns CDR1 MNHEY and CDR2 SMNVEV (reference sequence). CDR3 sequence (DNA): TGTGCCAGCAGTAAACAGGGGACTGAAGCTTTCTTT. Protein: CASSKQGTEAFF.

V is TRBV9 and J is TRBJ2-5; TRBD2 matches at 9 bases. CDR3 size: 15 residues. The germline CDR1 and CDR2 sequences are SGDLS and YYNGEE. J was trimmed by 5 bases and V by 0 bases; bases with no gene match: 5. In DNA form, the CDR3 reads TGTGCCAGCAGCGTAGGTAGCGGGAGATTGGAGACCCAGTACTTC. It yields the protein CASSVGSGRLETQYF. Supplemented by reference TRBV9 and TRBJ2-5, the full variable domain reads DSGVTQTPKHLITATGQRVTLRCSPRSGDLSVYWYQQSLDQGLQFLIQYYNGEERAKGNILERFSAQQFPDLHSELNLSSLELGDSALYFCASSVGSGRLETQYFGPGTRLLVL.

V is TRBV4-2 and J is TRBJ1-6; D is unclear. The CDR3 is made up of 14 amino acids. Per germline, CDR1 LGHNA and CDR2 YNFKEQ. The ends were cut back, 4 bases at V and 10 bases at J, with 14 bases in the middle. This CDR3 reads CASSPGGPGSPLHF. The CDR3 bases are TGTGCCAGCAGCCCCGGCGGTCCCGGGTCACCCCTCCACTTT.

This sequence joins TRBV19 and TRBJ1-2; perhaps TRBD1 as D (6 bases). Germline V gene data show CDR1 as LNHDA and CDR2 as SQIVND (reference sequence). V gave up 1 base and J gave up 7 bases, with 16 bases separating them. The CDR3 loop spans 15 amino acids. The CDR3 loop reads CASSIGGGGLSGYTF. CDR3 in DNA: TGTGCCAGTAGTATAGGAGGCGGGGGGCTCTCTGGCTACACCTTC. Complete variable domain (other parts from reference TRBV19 and TRBJ1-2): DGGITQSPKYLFRKEGQNVTLSCEQNLNHDAMYWYRQDPGQGLRLIYYSQIVNDFQKGDIAEGYSVSREKKESFPLTVTSAQKNPTAFYLCASSIGGGGLSGYTFGSGTRLTVV.

The chain has TRBV7-3 and TRBJ2-3, with D uncertain. The germline CDR1 and CDR2 sequences are SGHTA and FQGTGA. V was shortened by 2 bases and J by 0 bases, with 6 bases between the two germline ends. The CDR3 covers 14 residues. CDR3 sequence reads: CASSLGHSTDTQYF. The CDR3 region has the DNA TGTGCCAGCAGCTTAGGCCATAGCACAGATACGCAGTATTTT.

The chain recombines TRBV27 with TRBJ1-1; unclear D gene. Looked up from germline, CDR1 is MNHEY and CDR2 is SMNVEV (reference sequence). The CDR3 runs 14 residues. V was trimmed by 5 bases and J by 2 bases, leaving 12 bases between them. The CDR3 DNA reads as TGTGCCAGCAGTCCGTGGATGGGCAACACTGAAGCTTTCTTT. Translated: CASSPWMGNTEAFF.

This rearrangement joins TRBV15 to TRBJ2-3; the match to TRBD2 covers 7 bases. The CDR3 has 18 amino acids. The germline V gene encodes CDR1 LNHNV and CDR2 YYDKDF (reference sequence). V shed 0 bases and J 2 bases; nucleotides not matched to a gene: 11. CDR3 in DNA: TGTGCCACCAGCAGAGATCTTCGGCGCAGCGGGGCCACAGATACGCAGTATTTT. Translation: CATSRDLRRSGATDTQYF.

This chain connects TRBV7-3 to TRBJ1-1; the match to TRBD1 covers 8 bases. This CDR3 comprises 15 residues. Germline lookup yields CDR1 SGHTA and CDR2 FQGTGA. Trimming at V came to 5 bases and at J to 5 bases, leaving 10 bases not matched to a gene. The CDR3 bases are TGTGCCAGCAGCGCTAACAGGGGGTTTGGGACTGAAGCTTTCTTT. It encodes CASSANRGFGTEAFF.

The V gene is TRBV5-6, the J gene TRBJ2-5; no definite D call. TRBJ2-7 matches the DNA end more closely, so the J call is doubtful. Germline values: CDR1 SGHDT, CDR2 YYEEEE. The CDR3 length is 14 residues. The DNA of the CDR3 is TGTGCCAGCAGCTCAGTAGCAAATCCTTACGAGCAGTACTTC. It codes for CASSSVANPYEQYF.

The chain carries TRBV5-1 and TRBJ1-1; 10 nucleotides line up with TRBD1. Germline CDR1 is SGHRS and CDR2 is YFSETQ. J gave up 8 bases and V 4 bases, and 8 bases lay outside the gene matches. The CDR3 sequence is 14 residues long. The CDR3 is CASSPGDRGQEAFF. In nucleotides, the CDR3 is TGCGCCAGCAGCCCAGGCGACAGGGGGCAAGAAGCTTTCTTT.

The chain recombines TRBV27 with TRBJ1-5; D is perhaps TRBD1 (5 bases). V was clipped by 8 bases and J by 3 bases, with 26 bases between them. Germline assignment: CDR1 MNHEY and CDR2 SMNVEV (reference sequence). The CDR3 contains 18 residues. CDR3 in DNA: TGTGCCAGCCCGGACCGGGGGACGACACTAATAACCAATCAGCCCCAGCATTTT. It codes for CASPDRGTTLITNQPQHF.

J is TRBJ1-2 and V is TRBV7-9; D might be TRBD1 (5 bases). Between the trimmed V and J ends, which lost 2 bases and 5 bases, there was a span of 12 bases. The CDR3 totals 14 residues. CDR1 SEHNR and CDR2 FQNEAQ come from the germline V gene (reference sequence). CDR3 in DNA: TGTGCCAGCAGCTTATGGCAGGGTCAGTATGGCTACACCTTC. Translating it yields CASSLWQGQYGYTF.

The chain links TRBV27 to TRBJ1-5; no clear D. Trimming pared 2 bases from V and 6 bases from J, leaving 8 bases between. Looked up from germline, CDR1 is MNHEY and CDR2 is SMNVEV (reference sequence). The CDR3 runs to 13 residues. The CDR3 sequence: CASSLKSFQPQHF. The CDR3 DNA follows: TGTGCCAGCAGTTTAAAATCGTTTCAGCCCCAGCATTTT.

The genes are TRBV5-4 and TRBJ2-4; 7 bases agree with TRBD1. CDR1 and CDR2 (germline): SGHNT, YYREEE (reference sequence). The CDR3 runs 13 residues. The J segment lost 4 bases and the V segment lost 3 bases, leaving 1 base of the junction unmatched. The CDR3 DNA reads as TGTGCCAGCAGCTGGGACAGTAAAAACATTCAGTACTTC. Its protein product is CASSWDSKNIQYF.

The chain uses TRBV7-2 and TRBJ1-5, with D tentatively TRBD1 (6 bases). The CDR3 has 14 amino acids. V shed 3 bases and J shed 5 bases, with 11 bases lying between them. Germline V CDR1 and CDR2: SGHTA, FQGNSA. The CDR3 loop is CASSFRGSDQPQHF. CDR3 bases: TGTGCCAGCAGCTTCAGGGGATCGGATCAGCCCCAGCATTTT.

V gene TRBV4-1 combines with J gene TRBJ1-5; D perhaps matches TRBD1 (6 bases). Trimming removed 2 bases from V and 3 bases from J, with 11 bases in between. The CDR3 length is 15 residues. Germline-derived CDR1 and CDR2 are MGHRA and YSYEKL. CDR3 sequence reads: CASSQSGQPNQPQHF. In nucleotides, the CDR3 is TGCGCCAGCAGCCAATCCGGACAGCCCAATCAGCCCCAGCATTTT.

The V gene is TRBV5-1, the J gene TRBJ1-1; a weak D match, TRBD1 (6 bases). Trimming pared 0 bases from V and 4 bases from J, leaving 7 bases between. The CDR3 contains 13 residues. CDR1 and CDR2 (germline): SGHRS, YFSETQ. CDR3 region: CASSLGQATEAFF. The DNA of the CDR3 is TGCGCCAGCAGCTTGGGACAGGCCACTGAAGCTTTCTTT.

Remarks on this clone: Other nucleotide sequences from this sample produce the same CDR3. The rearrangement uses TRBV7-9 and TRBJ2-7; TRBD1 matches 9 bases. J gave up 4 bases and V 5 bases, and 6 bases lay outside the gene matches. CDR3 length: 14 residues. Germline CDR1 reads SEHNR; CDR2 reads FQNEAQ (reference sequence). CDR3 amino acids: CASSPGQGWYEQYF. The CDR3 coding sequence is TGTGCCAGCAGCCCGGGACAGGGTTGGTACGAGCAGTACTTC.

This chain joins TRBV9 and TRBJ1-1; 8 bases line up with TRBD1. Losses at the gene ends were 4 bases for V and 1 base for J; bases not matched to a gene: 6. This CDR3 comprises 15 residues. Germline values: CDR1 SGDLS, CDR2 YYNGEE. The CDR3 coding sequence is TGTGCCAGCAGCACACGGACAGGGTCGAACACTGAAGCTTTCTTT. It codes for CASSTRTGSNTEAFF.

The V gene is TRBV28, the J gene TRBJ1-3, with D possibly matching TRBD1 (6 bases). Trimming left V 3 bases short and J 7 bases short, with 19 bases between. Germline V gene lookup returns CDR1 MDHEN and CDR2 SYDVKM. The CDR3 loop spans 16 amino acids. CDR3 loop: CASSLAGQPLWNTIYF. The CDR3 DNA reads as TGTGCCAGCAGTTTGGCCGGACAGCCGCTTTGGAACACCATATATTTT.

J is TRBJ2-3 and V is TRBV7-3; D is possibly TRBD1 (5 bases). The CDR3 extends over 16 amino acids. Germline V gene sequence: CDR1 SGHTA, CDR2 FQGTGA. V was shortened by 3 bases and J by 1 base, with 14 bases between the two germline ends. The CDR3 spells CASSFERGMGTDTQYF. The CDR3 bases are TGTGCCAGCAGCTTTGAAAGGGGAATGGGCACAGATACGCAGTATTTT.

This sequence joins TRBV5-1 and TRBJ1-1; D ambiguous. V was clipped by 0 bases and J by 0 bases, with 6 bases between them. CDR3 size: 14 residues. Looked up from germline, CDR1 is SGHRS and CDR2 is YFSETQ. DNA of the CDR3: TGCGCCAGCAGCTTGGGCAGTATGAACACTGAAGCTTTCTTT. This codes for CASSLGSMNTEAFF.